The 25 T cell receptor beta chains reported below all come from one sample, sequenced in a study of regulatory T cells in long-lasting Graves disease. Time point indicated: persistent/refractory GD, antithyroid drugs over 5 years with positive TRAb. After RNA was extracted from PBMCs, the TCR library was made from it. CDR3 regions were amplified by Arm-PCR using iRepertoire HTBI primers to build TCR beta libraries. Using its own MiXCR run on the multiplex PCR reads, TCRdb lists one record per CDR3 protein. The sample has over 350,000 distinct CDR3 sequences, less than 25% seen once; the top ten hold less than 25%. The input for sequencing was peripheral blood mononuclear cells (PBMCs), taken when the disease was refractory, from a patient treated with antithyroid drugs. Receptors originate from a female donor with Graves disease.

This chain connects TRBV10-1 to TRBJ2-2; D may be TRBD1 (6 bases). This CDR3 is built from 13 residues. V was cut by 7 bases and J by 4 bases, with 10 bases left in between. Germline CDR1 reads WNHNN; CDR2 reads SYGVQD (reference sequence). The DNA of the CDR3 is TGCGCCAGCAACACAGGGAGCACCGGGGAGCTGTTTTTT. Encoded protein: CASNTGSTGELFF.

The rearrangement joins TRBV6-1 to TRBJ1-4; 8 positions match TRBD1. Trimming took 5 bases from V and 0 from J; bases not matched to a gene: 11. Germline V gene lookup returns CDR1 MNHNS and CDR2 SASEGT. The CDR3 contains 18 residues. CDR3 region: CASSPGQGIRATNEKLFF. DNA for the CDR3: TGTGCCAGCAGTCCCGGACAGGGTATTAGGGCAACTAATGAAAAACTGTTTTTT.

This chain links TRBV25-1 with TRBJ2-7, with D perhaps TRBD1 or TRBD2 (5 bases each). The germline V gene has CDR1 MGHDK and CDR2 SYGVNS. V shed 4 bases and J shed 6 bases, with 19 bases lying between them. The CDR3 extends over 15 amino acids. CDR3 sequence reads: CASSAFRANRGEQYF. The CDR3 bases are TGTGCCAGCAGTGCCTTCAGGGCAAACCGGGGCGAGCAGTACTTC.

This chain connects TRBV15 to TRBJ2-3, with TRBD2 identical over 10 bases. The germline CDR1 and CDR2 sequences are LNHNV and YYDKDF (reference sequence). This CDR3 has 16 residues. After removal of 3 bases from V and 3 bases from J, the junction contained 6 bases not matched to a gene. The CDR3 here is CATSSSLAGLTDTQYF. CDR3 coding DNA: TGTGCCACCAGCAGCTCACTAGCGGGGCTTACAGATACGCAGTATTTT.

This clonotype was counted ten times or more. The V gene is TRBV7-9, the J gene TRBJ2-2; D is unresolved. V lost 2 bases, J lost 1 base, and 11 bases lay in between. This CDR3 has 16 amino acids. Germline CDR1 and CDR2: SEHNR and FQNEAQ (reference sequence). CDR3 sequence: CASSLRSGQNTGELFF. As DNA, the CDR3 is TGTGCCAGCAGCTTAAGGTCCGGGCAGAACACCGGGGAGCTGTTTTTT.

The rearrangement links TRBV2 to TRBJ2-2, with no clear D. The germline CDR1 and CDR2 sequences are SNHLY and FYNNEI. The CDR3 spans 13 residues. V dropped 9 bases and J dropped 5 bases, with 13 bases sitting between them. The CDR3 sequence: CARRFSETGELFF. The CDR3 bases are TGTGCCAGGAGGTTCTCCGAGACCGGGGAGCTGTTTTTT.

This clonotype was found a few times. This chain joins TRBV6-1 and TRBJ1-5; D is uncertain. The CDR3 totals 13 residues. V gave up 6 bases and J gave up 3 bases, with 9 bases separating them. Germline V gives CDR1 MNHNS, CDR2 SASEGT. The CDR3: CASRKGANQPQHF. CDR3 bases: TGTGCCAGCAGAAAGGGCGCCAATCAGCCCCAGCATTTT.

This clonotype came up many times. V and J are TRBV15 and TRBJ2-7, with D tentatively TRBD1 or TRBD2 (7 bases each). V dropped 3 bases and J dropped 3 bases, with 12 bases sitting between them. Germline V lookup: CDR1 LNHNV, CDR2 YYDKDF (reference sequence). The CDR3 has 14 amino acids. The CDR3 loop reads CATSSDREGYEQYF. The CDR3 bases are TGTGCCACCAGCAGCGACAGGGAGGGCTACGAGCAGTACTTC.

Many counts were recorded for this clonotype. CDR3: CATSDFFGAGRASGGTQETQYF. The CDR3 DNA reads TGTGCCACCAGTGATTTTTTTGGGGCGGGTCGGGCTAGCGGGGGTACACAAGAGACCCAGTACTTC. This chain links TRBV24-1 with TRBJ2-5; 10 positions agree with TRBD2. Germline CDR1 reads KGHDR; CDR2 reads SFDVKD. J lost 2 bases, V lost 1 base, and 21 bases had no gene match. The CDR3 has 22 residues.

The chain employs TRBV12-3 or TRBV12-4 and TRBJ1-3; 8 bases line up with TRBD1. CDR3 length: 15 residues. Unmatched junction bases numbered 9, after V lost 7 bases and J lost 4 bases. The CDR3 loop reads CASNTGTGSGNTIYF. CDR3 bases: TGTGCCAGCAATACTGGGACAGGCTCGGGAAACACCATATATTTT.

This clonotype was seen more than once but under ten times. This may be a read error, as it is one base from a much larger clone. The chain has TRBV5-4 and TRBJ1-1; 7 positions match TRBD1. Trimming removed 7 bases from V and 0 bases from J; junction bases left unmatched: 3. Germline assignment: CDR1 SGHNT and CDR2 YYREEE (reference sequence). CDR3 length: 13 residues. CDR3 protein: CASQGQMNTEAFF. CDR3 sequence (DNA): TGTGCCAGCCAGGGACAGATGAACACTGAAGCTTTCTTT.

This clonotype was seen repeatedly, ten times or more. The rearrangement links TRBV28 to TRBJ1-1; a possible D gene is TRBD1 (6 bases). Germline loops: CDR1 MDHEN, CDR2 SYDVKM. The CDR3 has 13 amino acids. V dropped 10 bases and J dropped 4 bases, with 16 bases sitting between them. CDR3 amino acids: CAIWTEWSTEAFF. CDR3 bases: TGTGCCATCTGGACAGAATGGAGCACTGAAGCTTTCTTT.

This chain joins TRBV10-3 and TRBJ2-1, with 11 bases identical to TRBD2. Per germline, CDR1 ENHRY and CDR2 SYGVKD. CDR3 length: 15 residues. V gave up 3 bases and J gave up 10 bases; unmatched junction bases: 8. The DNA of the CDR3 is TGTGCCATCAGTGACGGGACTAGCGGAGAGTGGGAGCAGTTCTTC. Translated: CAISDGTSGEWEQFF.

V gene TRBV12-3 or TRBV12-4 combines with J gene TRBJ1-1; D unclear. This CDR3 has 13 residues. Deletions cut 1 base from V and 3 bases from J, with 6 bases between. DNA of the CDR3: TGTGCCAGCAGTTTAGGAACGTACACTGAAGCTTTCTTT. Protein product: CASSLGTYTEAFF.

This clonotype was seen a few times. This chain uses TRBV19 with TRBJ1-5; D perhaps matches TRBD1 (5 bases). With 7 bases removed from V and 2 bases from J, the gap between germline ends came to 15 bases. Germline V lookup: CDR1 LNHDA, CDR2 SQIVND (reference sequence). This CDR3 has 15 residues. CDR3 region: CASTRDVMGNQPQHF. In DNA form, the CDR3 reads TGTGCCAGTACCCGGGACGTAATGGGCAATCAGCCCCAGCATTTT.

This clonotype was observed a handful of times. The J gene is TRBJ1-1, the V gene TRBV10-3, with D possibly matching TRBD1 (6 bases). In germline, CDR1 is ENHRY, CDR2 SYGVKD. This CDR3 contains 15 residues. Trimming removed 8 bases from V and 4 bases from J, with 20 bases in between. The CDR3 bases are TGTGCCATCGGCAAGGGGGGGGGCGGAAGCACTGAAGCTTTCTTT. Amino acid sequence: CAIGKGGGGSTEAFF.

This clonotype was detected only a few times. The chain has TRBV18 and TRBJ1-1; 7 bases line up with TRBD1. The germline gives CDR1 KGHSH, CDR2 LQKENI. The CDR3 consists of 15 residues. With 2 bases clipped from V and 6 bases from J, the junction kept 9 bases outside the gene matches. Here the CDR3 DNA reads TGTGCCAGCTCACCATTAAAGGGGGCTTTGGCTGAAGCTTTCTTT. Residues: CASSPLKGALAEAFF.

Ten or more counts support this clonotype. V usage is TRBV18 and J usage is TRBJ1-1, with a tentative D call TRBD1 (5 bases). V dropped 3 bases and J dropped 4 bases, with 15 bases sitting between them. Germline V CDR1 and CDR2: KGHSH, LQKENI. This CDR3 spans 15 amino acids. The CDR3 loop reads CASSPTVGTVTEAFF. The CDR3 DNA is TGTGCCAGCTCACCCACTGTCGGGACGGTCACTGAAGCTTTCTTT. The variable domain in full, completed from reference TRBV18 and TRBJ1-1, reads NAGVMQNPRHLVRRRGQEARLRCSPMKGHSHVYWYRQLPEEGLKFMVYLQKENIIDESGMPKERFSAEFPKEGPSILRIQQVVRGDSAAYFCASSPTVGTVTEAFFGQGTRLTVV.

This clonotype was detected many times. The rearrangement uses TRBV28 and TRBJ2-7; 9 bases fit TRBD1. Looked up from germline, CDR1 is MDHEN and CDR2 is SYDVKM. CDR3 size: 14 residues. After removal of 8 bases from V and 5 bases from J, the junction contained 10 bases not matched to a gene. In nucleotides, the CDR3 is TGTGCCAGCTCAACCGGGACAGGGTTACACGAGCAGTACTTC. As protein: CASSTGTGLHEQYF. The whole variable domain, remainder taken from reference TRBV28 and TRBJ2-7, is DVKVTQSSRYLVKRTGEKVFLECVQDMDHENMFWYRQDPGLGLRLIYFSYDVKMKEKGDIPEGYSVSREKKERFSLILESASTNQTSMYLCASSTGTGLHEQYFGPGTRLTVT.

This clonotype was counted a few times. V gene TRBV12-3 or TRBV12-4 combines with J gene TRBJ2-1; TRBD1 might be the D (6 bases). V lost 3 bases to trimming and J lost 5 bases, with 11 bases between them. The length of the CDR3 is 14 residues. CDR3 residues: CASSLRGSHNEQFF. The CDR3 region has the DNA TGTGCCAGCAGTTTGAGGGGGTCCCACAATGAGCAGTTCTTC.

The sample holds many counts of this clonotype. The rearrangement uses TRBV7-2 and TRBJ1-1, with no clear D. The CDR3 contains 14 residues. V lost 3 bases, J lost 1 base, and 9 bases lay in between. Per germline, CDR1 SGHTA and CDR2 FQGNSA. The CDR3 sequence: CASSFVARNTEAFF. The CDR3 DNA follows: TGTGCCAGCAGCTTTGTCGCGAGGAACACTGAAGCTTTCTTT.

The chain carries TRBV29-1 and TRBJ1-1; D is perhaps TRBD1 (6 bases). V was trimmed by 6 bases and J by 2 bases, leaving 16 bases between them. CDR1 is SQVTM, CDR2 ANQGSEA, per germline. The CDR3 consists of 14 residues. CDR3 coding DNA: TGCAGCGTCCTCGAGGGGGGCATAAACACTGAAGCTTTCTTT. Amino acid sequence: CSVLEGGINTEAFF.

This clonotype turned up a few times. V is TRBV14 and J is TRBJ2-5; D is possibly TRBD1 or TRBD2 (5 bases each). CDR1 and CDR2 from the germline V gene are SGHDN and FVKESK. CDR3 length: 15 residues. V lost 5 bases and J 5 bases, leaving 18 bases between the germline ends. The CDR3 DNA reads TGTGCCAGCAGCTCGGGACGGTGGGCGCACGAGACCCAGTACTTC. Translating it yields CASSSGRWAHETQYF. The variable domain in full, with the rest retrieved from reference TRBV14 and TRBJ2-5, is EAGVTQFPSHSVIEKGQTVTLRCDPISGHDNLYWYRRVMGKEIKFLLHFVKESKQDESGMPNNRFLAERTGGTYSTLKVQPAELEDSGVYFCASSSGRWAHETQYFGPGTRLLVL.

V gene TRBV29-1 combines with J gene TRBJ2-7; 7 bases line up with TRBD2. In germline, CDR1 is SQVTM, CDR2 ANQGSEA. The V gene end was trimmed by 3 bases and the J gene end by 5 bases; junction bases not matched to a gene: 4. The CDR3 covers 12 residues. DNA for the CDR3: TGCAGCGTTGAGGGGGGGTTCGACGAGCAGTACTTC. Translation: CSVEGGFDEQYF.

V usage is TRBV20-1 and J usage is TRBJ2-6, with D perhaps matching TRBD1 (6 bases). V lost 5 bases and J lost 9, with 11 bases in between. The CDR3 contains 12 residues. Looked up from germline, CDR1 is DFQATT and CDR2 is SNEGSKA (reference sequence). CDR3 in amino acids: CSAGRTDNVLTF. The CDR3 DNA is TGCAGTGCTGGACGGACAGACAACGTCCTGACTTTC.